The 27 T cell receptor beta chains below all came from one sample that was sequenced in a study of T-cell memory formation after mild COVID-19. MiXCR, run by TCRdb on the 5' RACE reads, gives a single entry per CDR3 protein. The sample includes 300,000 to 350,000 distinct CDR3 sequences, just under 20% of them seen just once. Sequencing was performed on PBMCs or a T cell subset sorted from them (not recorded which). The receptors come from a man younger than 30 who had mild COVID-19 (a few samples of this study predate the infection). Cell type and time point are not known.

This clonotype occurred a few times. V is TRBV27 and J is TRBJ2-7, with TRBD2 matching over 10 bases. Trimming cost V 3 bases and J 1 base; bases outside gene matches: 0. Germline-derived CDR1 and CDR2 are MNHEY and SMNVEV (reference sequence). CDR3 size: 14 residues. Written as DNA, the CDR3 is TGTGCCAGCAGTTTTAGCGGGGGGTCCTACGAGCAGTACTTC. This sequence encodes CASSFSGGSYEQYF.

This clonotype was seen more than once but under ten times. The chain carries TRBV24-1 and TRBJ1-5; TRBD1 might be the D (6 bases). Germline-derived CDR1 and CDR2 are KGHDR and SFDVKD. CDR3 size: 14 residues. V lost 5 bases, J lost 2 bases, and 9 bases lay in between. The CDR3 bases are TGTGCCACCAGTGGGGACACCGGCAATCAGCCCCAGCATTTT. Amino acids: CATSGDTGNQPQHF.

This clonotype was counted ten times or more. The V call is TRBV12-3 or TRBV12-4, the J call TRBJ1-1; D might be TRBD1 (5 bases). The CDR3 consists of 15 residues. Trimming cost V 2 bases and J 3 bases, with 13 bases left between them. Written as DNA, the CDR3 is TGTGCCAGCAGTTTACGGCCAGGGAGACACACTGAAGCTTTCTTT. It specifies CASSLRPGRHTEAFF.

There are a few counts of this clonotype. This chain uses TRBV29-1 with TRBJ2-5; 8 positions agree with TRBD1. CDR3 length: 16 residues. The V gene's germline CDR1 is SQVTM and CDR2 ANQGSEA. Trimming removed 4 bases from V and 3 bases from J; junction bases left unmatched: 13. The CDR3 DNA is TGCAGCGTTGCGGGTTCACACAGGGGGGAAGAAGAGACCCAGTACTTC. Translated: CSVAGSHRGEEETQYF.

In its sample, this clonotype was seen a few times. This chain joins TRBV10-3 and TRBJ2-7; the D gene is possibly TRBD2 (6 bases). The V gene lost 6 bases and the J gene lost 7 bases, with 13 bases spanning the gap. CDR3 length: 12 amino acids. Germline assignment: CDR1 ENHRY and CDR2 SYGVKD. The CDR3 protein is CAIRDKAGEQYF. For the CDR3, the DNA is TGTGCCATCAGAGACAAGGCGGGGGAGCAGTACTTC.

The J gene is TRBJ2-1, the V gene TRBV3-1; either TRBD1 or TRBD2 may supply D (6 bases each). CDR3 size: 16 residues. The germline CDR1 and CDR2 sequences are LGHDT and YNNKEL (reference sequence). The V end lost 0 bases, the J end lost 8 bases, and 17 bases lay between the germline ends. CDR3 residues: CASSQEEVGGEDEQFF. CDR3 sequence (DNA): TGTGCCAGCAGCCAAGAAGAGGTCGGGGGCGAGGATGAGCAGTTCTTC.

This clonotype was counted between two and nine times. The genes are TRBV6-6 and TRBJ2-7; no clear D. The CDR3 spans 13 residues. The V end lost 10 bases, the J end lost 7 bases, and 20 bases lay between the germline ends. CDR1 and CDR2 from the germline V gene are MNHNY and SVGAGI (reference sequence). The CDR3 reads CATRHLLGFEQYV. In nucleotides, the CDR3 is TGTGCCACCCGACATTTACTTGGGTTTGAGCAGTACGTC.

This chain uses TRBV7-9 with TRBJ1-2; no firm D call. V lost 0 bases to trimming and J lost 4 bases, with 6 bases between them. Germline V gives CDR1 SEHNR, CDR2 FQNEAQ (reference sequence). The CDR3 consists of 13 residues. CDR3 residues: CASSLATGYGYTF. The DNA of the CDR3 is TGTGCCAGCAGCTTAGCTACGGGCTATGGCTACACCTTC.

The table lists this clonotype with a few counts. The chain joins TRBV5-6 to TRBJ2-1, with TRBD2 identical over 9 bases. J gave up 6 bases and V 3 bases, and 7 bases lay outside the gene matches. The germline V gene encodes CDR1 SGHDT and CDR2 YYEEEE. The length of the CDR3 is 15 residues. The CDR3 bases are TGTGCCAGCAGCTCGGGGGAGCGGGGGGTCAATGAGCAGTTCTTC. It codes for CASSSGERGVNEQFF. Drawing the rest from reference TRBV5-6 and TRBJ2-1, the complete variable domain is DAGVTQSPTHLIKTRGQQVTLRCSPKSGHDTVSWYQQALGQGPQFIFQYYEEEERQRGNFPDRFSGHQFPNYSSELNVNALLLGDSALYLCASSSGERGVNEQFFGPGTRLTVL.

The sample holds a few counts of this clonotype. This sequence joins TRBV6-4 and TRBJ1-5; D gene ambiguous. The V gene lost 4 bases and the J gene lost 4 bases, with 2 bases spanning the gap. Germline CDR1 reads MRHNA; CDR2 reads SNTAGT. CDR3 size: 11 residues. The CDR3: CASSVNQPQHF. The CDR3 DNA is TGTGCCAGCAGTGTGAATCAGCCCCAGCATTTT.

This clonotype showed up many times. The gene calls are TRBV3-1 and TRBJ2-7; D unresolved. Trimming removed 5 bases at V and 3 bases at J, with 11 bases between. The CDR3 totals 13 residues. CDR1 and CDR2 (germline): LGHDT, YNNKEL (reference sequence). In nucleotides, the CDR3 is TGTGCCAGCAGCGGGCCGCCGCTCTACGAGCAGTACTTC. Its translation is CASSGPPLYEQYF.

The chain joins TRBV4-2 to TRBJ2-1; 11 bases match TRBD2. The CDR3 extends over 19 amino acids. CDR1 and CDR2 from the germline V gene are LGHNA and YNFKEQ. V lost 3 bases, J lost 1 base, and 11 bases stayed unmatched. CDR3 protein: CASSQTSGDSLWSYNEQFF. The CDR3 coding sequence is TGTGCCAGCAGCCAGACTAGCGGGGACAGCCTATGGTCCTACAATGAGCAGTTCTTC.

The chain uses TRBV10-3 and TRBJ2-2; 8 bases align to TRBD2. V trimming: 8 bases; J trimming: 2 bases; junction bases outside the gene matches: 13. The CDR3 consists of 17 residues. Germline V gene lookup returns CDR1 ENHRY and CDR2 SYGVKD. This chain's CDR3 is CAIRATARGANTGELFF. DNA of the CDR3: TGTGCCATCCGAGCGACTGCGCGGGGGGCCAACACCGGGGAGCTGTTTTTT.

The chain carries TRBV5-4 and TRBJ2-7; 8 bases line up with TRBD2. The V segment lost 2 bases and the J segment 0 bases; nucleotides outside the gene matches: 1. Germline assignment: CDR1 SGHNT and CDR2 YYREEE (reference sequence). This CDR3 is 14 amino acids long. The CDR3 bases are TGTGCCAGCAGCTTTGCGGGGGGCTCCTACGAGCAGTACGTC. It encodes CASSFAGGSYEQYV.

In its sample, this clonotype was seen many times. V and J are TRBV9 and TRBJ2-2, with D unresolved. With 0 bases removed from V and 0 bases from J, the gap between germline ends came to 9 bases. CDR1 is SGDLS and CDR2 is YYNGEE in the germline V gene. CDR3 length equals 16 residues. CDR3 DNA sequence: TGTGCCAGCAGCGTAGAGGGTCCACCGAACACCGGGGAGCTGTTTTTT. This gives the protein CASSVEGPPNTGELFF.

This clonotype was observed a few times. The chain is built from TRBV4-3 and TRBJ1-2; D possibly corresponds to TRBD1 (5 bases). In germline, CDR1 is LGHNA, CDR2 YSLEER. This CDR3 spans 15 amino acids. Trimming left V 1 base short and J 6 bases short, with 15 bases between. The CDR3 region is CASSQAQGLRDGYTF. CDR3 DNA: TGCGCCAGCAGCCAAGCCCAGGGTTTGCGGGATGGCTACACCTTC.

The genes are TRBV4-1 and TRBJ1-4; possibly TRBD1 for D (6 bases). The germline gives CDR1 MGHRA, CDR2 YSYEKL. Trimming stripped 3 bases from V and 6 bases from J, with 14 bases between. The CDR3 contains 15 residues. The CDR3 sequence is CASSQVGTPYEKLFF. CDR3 nucleotides: TGCGCCAGCAGCCAGGTCGGGACACCGTATGAAAAACTGTTTTTT.

The chain recombines TRBV12-3 or TRBV12-4 with TRBJ2-2; D is undetermined. The CDR3 loop spans 16 amino acids. The ends were cut back, 7 bases at V and 0 bases at J, with 15 bases in the middle. Here the CDR3 DNA reads TGTGCCAGCACCAGCAGTGAGACGGCGAACACCGGGGAGCTGTTTTTT. Its protein is CASTSSETANTGELFF.

This clonotype was detected ten times or more. The chain uses TRBV4-3 and TRBJ2-2, with D hard to call. Germline loops: CDR1 LGHNA, CDR2 YSLEER. This CDR3 has 14 amino acids. V was cut by 3 bases and J by 2 bases, with 7 bases left in between. CDR3 bases: TGCGCCAGCAGCCAGTCGCAAAACACCGGGGAGCTGTTTTTT. It encodes CASSQSQNTGELFF.

The chain links TRBV12-5 to TRBJ2-1, with D unresolved. Germline V gene data show CDR1 as LGHNT and CDR2 as FRNRAP. Trimming took off 1 base at V and 10 bases at J, with 11 bases between the two ends. The CDR3 has 13 residues. The CDR3 DNA reads TGTGCTAGTGGTTTGGACCCGGTTGGCGAGCAGTTCTTC. Its translation: CASGLDPVGEQFF.

This sequence joins TRBV5-5 and TRBJ1-3; D remains ambiguous. Trimming took off 3 bases at V and 2 bases at J, with 9 bases between the two ends. This CDR3 contains 14 residues. Per the germline V gene, CDR1 is SGHKS and CDR2 is YYEKEE (reference sequence). The CDR3 DNA sequence: TGTGCCAGCAGCTGGACGGAGACTGGAAACACCATATATTTT. Amino acids: CASSWTETGNTIYF.

This clonotype occurred a few times. The chain links TRBV4-2 to TRBJ2-7, with 10 bases matching TRBD2. Germline V gene sequence: CDR1 LGHNA, CDR2 YNFKEQ. The V gene end was trimmed by 1 base and the J gene end by 3 bases; junction bases not matched to a gene: 3. This CDR3 has 15 residues. CDR3 loop: CASSQVASGGYEQYF. CDR3 bases: TGTGCCAGCAGCCAAGTGGCTAGCGGGGGCTACGAGCAGTACTTC.

V and J are TRBV29-1 and TRBJ2-2, with a tentative D call TRBD1 (5 bases). This CDR3 region has 14 residues. The ends were cut back, 2 bases at V and 1 base at J, with 8 bases in the middle. Germline CDR1 SQVTM, CDR2 ANQGSEA. This CDR3 is CSVERQLNTGELFF. The CDR3 nucleotides read TGCAGCGTTGAACGACAGTTGAACACCGGGGAGCTGTTTTTT.

The chain links TRBV4-2 to TRBJ2-3; perhaps TRBD2 as D (6 bases). CDR3 length: 17 residues. V gave up 5 bases and J gave up 0 bases, with 18 bases separating them. Germline V gene data show CDR1 as LGHNA and CDR2 as YNFKEQ. The CDR3 DNA sequence: TGTGCCAGCAGCGAAAGGCCATCTAGCGATAGCACAGATACGCAGTATTTT. Amino acids: CASSERPSSDSTDTQYF.

The chain uses TRBV4-1 and TRBJ2-4; D remains unclear. The germline V and J ends were trimmed by 0 bases and 7 bases, with 7 bases remaining between them. There are 13 residues in the CDR3. The germline V gene encodes CDR1 MGHRA and CDR2 YSYEKL. CDR3 sequence: CASSQDLSNIQYF. The CDR3 DNA reads TGCGCCAGCAGCCAAGATTTAAGTAACATTCAGTACTTC.

This clonotype has only a few counts. This chain links TRBV11-2 with TRBJ1-1, with D perhaps matching TRBD1 (5 bases). The V and J ends lost 2 bases and 3 bases respectively, with 16 bases between them. In germline, CDR1 is SGHAT, CDR2 FQNNGV. The CDR3 is 16 residues long. CDR3 amino acids: CASSLSGGRRYTEAFF. As DNA, the CDR3 is TGTGCCAGCAGCTTAAGTGGGGGTCGGCGCTACACTGAAGCTTTCTTT.

The chain employs TRBV9 and TRBJ2-2; TRBD1 aligns across 8 bases. The CDR3 extends over 15 amino acids. Germline lookup yields CDR1 SGDLS and CDR2 YYNGEE. Trimming removed 5 bases from V and 0 bases from J; junction bases left unmatched: 3. The CDR3 is CASREQGANTGELFF. The CDR3 coding sequence is TGTGCCAGCAGGGAACAGGGGGCGAACACCGGGGAGCTGTTTTTT. Variable domain in full (rest from reference TRBV9 and TRBJ2-2): DSGVTQTPKHLITATGQRVTLRCSPRSGDLSVYWYQQSLDQGLQFLIQYYNGEERAKGNILERFSAQQFPDLHSELNLSSLELGDSALYFCASREQGANTGELFFGEGSRLTVL.